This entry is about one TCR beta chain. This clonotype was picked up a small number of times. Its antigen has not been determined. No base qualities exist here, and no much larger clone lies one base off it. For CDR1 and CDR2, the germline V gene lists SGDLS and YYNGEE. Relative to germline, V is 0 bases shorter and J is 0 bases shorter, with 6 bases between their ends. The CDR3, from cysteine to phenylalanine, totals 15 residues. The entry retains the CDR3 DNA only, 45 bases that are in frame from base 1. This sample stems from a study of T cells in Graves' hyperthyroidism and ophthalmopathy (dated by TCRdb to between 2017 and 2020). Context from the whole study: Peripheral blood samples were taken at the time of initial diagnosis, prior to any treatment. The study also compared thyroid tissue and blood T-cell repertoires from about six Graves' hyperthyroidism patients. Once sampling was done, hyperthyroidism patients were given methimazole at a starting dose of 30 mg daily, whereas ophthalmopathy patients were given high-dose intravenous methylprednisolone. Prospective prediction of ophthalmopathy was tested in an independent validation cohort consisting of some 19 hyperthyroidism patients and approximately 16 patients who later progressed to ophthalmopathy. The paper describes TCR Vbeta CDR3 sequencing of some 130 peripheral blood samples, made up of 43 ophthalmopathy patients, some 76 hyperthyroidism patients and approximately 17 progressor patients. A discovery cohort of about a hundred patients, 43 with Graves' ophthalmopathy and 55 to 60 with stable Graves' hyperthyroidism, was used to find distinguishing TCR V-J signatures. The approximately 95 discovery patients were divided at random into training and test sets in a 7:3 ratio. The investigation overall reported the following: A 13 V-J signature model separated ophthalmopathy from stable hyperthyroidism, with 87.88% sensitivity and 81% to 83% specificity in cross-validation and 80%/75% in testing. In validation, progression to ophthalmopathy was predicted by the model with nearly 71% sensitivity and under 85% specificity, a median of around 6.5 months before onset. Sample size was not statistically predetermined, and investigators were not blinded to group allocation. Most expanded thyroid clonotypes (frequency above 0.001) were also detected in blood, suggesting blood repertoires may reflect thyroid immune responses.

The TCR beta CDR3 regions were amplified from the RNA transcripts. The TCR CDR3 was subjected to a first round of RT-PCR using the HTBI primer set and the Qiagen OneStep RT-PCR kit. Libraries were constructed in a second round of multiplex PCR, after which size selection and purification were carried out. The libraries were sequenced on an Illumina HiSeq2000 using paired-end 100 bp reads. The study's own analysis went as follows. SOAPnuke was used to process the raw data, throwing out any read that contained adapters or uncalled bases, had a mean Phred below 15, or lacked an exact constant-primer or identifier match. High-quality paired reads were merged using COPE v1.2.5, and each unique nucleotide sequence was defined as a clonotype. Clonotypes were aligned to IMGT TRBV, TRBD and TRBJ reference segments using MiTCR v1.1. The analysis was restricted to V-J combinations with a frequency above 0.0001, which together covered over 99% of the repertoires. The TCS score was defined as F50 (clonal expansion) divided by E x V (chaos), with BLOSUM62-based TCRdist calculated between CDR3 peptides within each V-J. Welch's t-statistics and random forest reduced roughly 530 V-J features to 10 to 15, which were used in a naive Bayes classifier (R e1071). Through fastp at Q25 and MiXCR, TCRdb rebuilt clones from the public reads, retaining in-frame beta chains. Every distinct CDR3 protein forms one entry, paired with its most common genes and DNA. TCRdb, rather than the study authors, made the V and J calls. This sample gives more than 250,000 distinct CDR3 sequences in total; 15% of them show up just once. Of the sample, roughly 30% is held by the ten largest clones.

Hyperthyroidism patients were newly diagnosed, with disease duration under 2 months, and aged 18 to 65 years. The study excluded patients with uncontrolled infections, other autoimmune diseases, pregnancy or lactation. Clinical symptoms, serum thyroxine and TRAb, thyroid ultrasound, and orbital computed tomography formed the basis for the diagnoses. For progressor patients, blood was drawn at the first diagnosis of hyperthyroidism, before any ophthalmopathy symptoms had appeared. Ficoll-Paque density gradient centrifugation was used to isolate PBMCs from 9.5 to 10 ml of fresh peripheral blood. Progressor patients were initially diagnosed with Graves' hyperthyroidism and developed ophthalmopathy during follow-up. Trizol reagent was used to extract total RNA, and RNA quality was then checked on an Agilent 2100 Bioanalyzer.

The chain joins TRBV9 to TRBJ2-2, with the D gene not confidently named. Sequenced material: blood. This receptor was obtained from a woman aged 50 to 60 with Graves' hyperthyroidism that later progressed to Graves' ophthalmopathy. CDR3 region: CASSVAVTNTGELFF. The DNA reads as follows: TGTGCCAGCAGCGTAGCGGTTACGAACACCGGGGAGCTGTTTTTT.